One and the same sample provided the 32 T cell receptor beta chains below, sequenced in a study of blood T cell repertoires in COVID-19. Assay: immunoSEQ multiplex PCR; the TCRdb copy retains only in-frame clones and omits some. The sample consists of about 68,000 clones, roughly 87% of them appearing once. The sequenced material came from peripheral blood. These TCRs come from a man aged 50 or older with COVID-19, enrolled during active disease.

The chain uses TRBV5-1 and TRBJ2-3; TRBD2 is a possible D gene (6 bases). Trimming left V 0 bases short and J 5 bases short, with 16 bases between. The germline gives CDR1 SGHRS, CDR2 YFSETQ. The CDR3 extends over 16 amino acids. The CDR3 DNA sequence: TGCGCCAGCAGCTTGGTAACCCGGGAGTCCGGAGATACGCAGTATTTT. It encodes CASSLVTRESGDTQYF.

This clone appeared a single time. The genes are TRBV6-5 and TRBJ1-4; a possible D gene is TRBD1 (5 bases). The CDR3 contains 14 residues. Germline V lookup: CDR1 MNHEY, CDR2 SVGAGI. Deletions cut 0 bases from V and 5 bases from J, with 7 bases between. CDR3 protein: CASSYSGGNEKLFF. CDR3 coding DNA: TGTGCCAGCAGTTACTCCGGGGGAAATGAAAAACTGTTTTTT.

The rearrangement uses TRBV2 and TRBJ2-5, with D tentatively TRBD1 (7 bases). The V and J ends lost 5 bases and 4 bases respectively, with 23 bases between them. This CDR3 has 17 amino acids. In germline, CDR1 is SNHLY, CDR2 FYNNEI. CDR3 in DNA: TGTGCCAGCAGTCTCGACTGGGGTAGACAGGGAGGAGAGACCCAGTACTTC. Translation gives CASSLDWGRQGGETQYF.

The chain joins TRBV5-1 to TRBJ1-1; 8 nucleotides line up with TRBD1. The trim removed 4 bases at V and 6 bases at J, leaving 11 bases unmatched. This CDR3 is built from 15 residues. Germline V lookup: CDR1 SGHRS, CDR2 YFSETQ. Here the CDR3 reads CASSQTTGVGAEAFF. CDR3 coding DNA: TGCGCCAGCAGCCAAACGACAGGGGTTGGGGCTGAAGCTTTCTTT.

The chain links TRBV5-1 to TRBJ1-2; 8 nucleotides line up with TRBD1. Germline CDR1 is SGHRS and CDR2 is YFSETQ. The V and J ends lost 5 bases and 4 bases, in that order; junction bases with no gene match: 4. There are 13 residues in the CDR3. CDR3 protein: CASRDTGGYGYTF. CDR3 DNA: TGCGCCAGCAGGGACACAGGGGGCTATGGCTACACCTTC.

The genes are TRBV30 and TRBJ2-7; weak D call: TRBD2 (6 bases). Germline-derived CDR1 and CDR2 are GTSNPN and SVGIG (reference sequence). Between the trimmed V and J ends, which lost 2 bases and 2 bases, there was a span of 16 bases. The CDR3 covers 15 residues. The CDR3 reads CAWSYGDSGTYEQYF. The CDR3 DNA follows: TGTGCCTGGAGTTACGGGGACTCTGGGACCTACGAGCAGTACTTC.

This clone was counted a single time. The chain couples TRBV11-3 to TRBJ2-1, with 11 nucleotides matching TRBD2. The ends lost 4 bases at V and 6 bases at J; junction bases unmatched: 5. The germline V gene encodes CDR1 SGHNT and CDR2 YENEEA. The CDR3 sequence is 15 residues long. The CDR3 here is CASSSGLAGTNEQFF. CDR3 in DNA: TGTGCCAGCAGCTCTGGACTAGCGGGTACCAATGAGCAGTTCTTC. The whole variable domain, remainder taken from reference TRBV11-3 and TRBJ2-1, is EAGVVQSPRYKIIEKKQPVAFWCNPISGHNTLYWYLQNLGQGPELLIRYENEEAVDDSQLPKDRFSAERLKGVDSTLKIQPAELGDSAVYLCASSSGLAGTNEQFFGPGTRLTVL.

This chain links TRBV19 with TRBJ1-5; D is perhaps TRBD1 (6 bases). V shed 4 bases and J shed 1 base, with 8 bases lying between them. The CDR3 is made up of 14 amino acids. Germline CDR1 is LNHDA and CDR2 is SQIVND (reference sequence). The CDR3 protein is CASSTTGSNQPQHF. DNA of the CDR3: TGTGCCAGTAGTACTACAGGGAGCAATCAGCCCCAGCATTTT.

The chain joins TRBV19 to TRBJ2-1, with 8 positions matching TRBD1. Looked up from germline, CDR1 is LNHDA and CDR2 is SQIVND (reference sequence). This CDR3 is 13 amino acids long. V was pared by 4 bases and J by 6 bases, with 2 bases of the junction left unmatched. CDR3 bases: TGTGCCAGTAGTACAGGGGGCTCCAATGAGCAGTTCTTC. It encodes CASSTGGSNEQFF.

This sequence joins TRBV7-2 and TRBJ2-7; TRBD2 agrees at 7 bases. V dropped 2 bases and J dropped 0; count of bases not matched to a gene: 4. From germline, CDR1 is SGHTA and CDR2 FQGNSA. The CDR3 is 15 amino acids. The CDR3 coding sequence is TGTGCCAGCAGCTTATGGCGGGAGTACTCCTACGAGCAGTACTTC. The encoded protein is CASSLWREYSYEQYF.

V gene TRBV6-5 combines with J gene TRBJ1-1, with D unresolved. V dropped 8 bases and J dropped 2 bases, with 15 bases sitting between them. The CDR3 spans 14 residues. Germline lookup yields CDR1 MNHEY and CDR2 SVGAGI. CDR3 protein: CASQTTAGNTEAFF. For the CDR3, the DNA is TGTGCCAGCCAAACGACTGCGGGTAACACTGAAGCTTTCTTT.

The chain recombines TRBV19 with TRBJ1-4; 10 nucleotides match TRBD1. Germline trimming cut 10 bases from V and 7 bases from J; bases unmatched to any gene: 6. The CDR3 is 13 residues long. In germline, CDR1 is LNHDA, CDR2 SQIVND (reference sequence). The CDR3 nucleotides read TGTGCCACCATGGACAGGGGGGTTGAAAAACTGTTTTTT. It translates to CATMDRGVEKLFF.

The rearrangement uses TRBV2 and TRBJ2-7; 10 bases match TRBD1. The J segment lost 6 bases and the V segment lost 3 bases, leaving 8 bases of the junction unmatched. The CDR3 consists of 15 residues. The V gene's germline CDR1 is SNHLY and CDR2 FYNNEI. As DNA, the CDR3 is TGTGCCAGCAGTGACCTATCGACAGGGGGCGGCGAGCAGTACTTC. Its translation is CASSDLSTGGGEQYF.

The chain joins TRBV6-5 to TRBJ2-1, with TRBD2 matching 9 bases. Losses at the gene ends were 4 bases for V and 13 bases for J; bases not matched to a gene: 2. The CDR3 extends over 11 amino acids. CDR1 and CDR2 (germline): MNHEY, SVGAGI. DNA of the CDR3: TGTGCCAGCAGTTCGGGACTAGCTCAGTTCTTC. This sequence encodes CASSSGLAQFF.

V is TRBV12-5 and J is TRBJ2-3, with D possibly matching TRBD2 (5 bases). The V end lost 1 base, the J end lost 6 bases, and 8 bases lay between the germline ends. The CDR3 contains 13 residues. Per the germline V gene, CDR1 is LGHNT and CDR2 is FRNRAP. CDR3 nucleotide sequence: TGTGCTAGTGGTTTGGACTTAGCGGATACGCAGTATTTT. Encoded protein: CASGLDLADTQYF.

This chain links TRBV3-1 (or the pseudogene TRBV3-2) with TRBJ2-7; TRBD1 agrees at 10 bases. The V segment lost 1 base and the J segment 5 bases; nucleotides outside the gene matches: 2. Germline CDR1 is LGHDT and CDR2 is YNNKEL (reference sequence). CDR3 length: 14 amino acids. The CDR3, as DNA: TGTGCCAGCAGCCAAGGACAGGGGGCGGACGAGCAGTACTTC. Encoded protein: CASSQGQGADEQYF.

The sample holds one count of this clone. V gene TRBV5-1 combines with J gene TRBJ2-1; 10 positions agree with TRBD1. The germline gives CDR1 SGHRS, CDR2 YFSETQ. The CDR3 is 15 residues long. The V and J ends lost 2 bases and 4 bases, in that order; junction bases with no gene match: 3. The CDR3, as DNA: TGCGCCAGCAGCTTCGGGGGACAGGGGTACAATGAGCAGTTCTTC. It encodes CASSFGGQGYNEQFF. Looking up the rest from reference TRBV5-1 and TRBJ2-1 gives the full variable domain: KAGVTQTPRYLIKTRGQQVTLSCSPISGHRSVSWYQQTPGQGLQFLFEYFSETQRNKGNFPGRFSGRQFSNSRSEMNVSTLELGDSALYLCASSFGGQGYNEQFFGPGTRLTVL.

This chain connects TRBV5-1 to TRBJ2-1; a possible D gene is TRBD2 (6 bases). The CDR3 sequence is 16 residues long. CDR1 and CDR2 (germline): SGHRS, YFSETQ. V lost 1 base, J lost 4 bases, and 15 bases lay in between. Written as DNA, the CDR3 is TGCGCCAGCAGCTTGATTAGCGGACATAATTACAATGAGCAGTTCTTC. It translates to CASSLISGHNYNEQFF.

The genes are TRBV14 and TRBJ2-1, with TRBD1 matching 7 bases. This CDR3 comprises 15 residues. CDR1 is SGHDN and CDR2 is FVKESK in the germline V gene. Trimming cost V 2 bases and J 1 base; bases outside gene matches: 2. The DNA for the CDR3 is TGTGCCAGCAGCCAAAGACAGGGTTCCTACAATGAGCAGTTCTTC. As protein: CASSQRQGSYNEQFF.

This clone was counted a single time. The CDR3 spells CASSPSGGVEQFF. Here the CDR3 DNA reads TGTGCCAGCAGCCCGTCCGGGGGGGTTGAGCAGTTCTTC. The chain has TRBV3-1 (or the pseudogene TRBV3-2) and TRBJ2-1, with 8 bases matching TRBD2. V lost 4 bases to trimming and J lost 9 bases; unmatched junction nucleotides: 5. Germline CDR1 reads LGHDT; CDR2 reads YNNKEL (reference sequence). The length of the CDR3 is 13 residues.

The rearrangement uses TRBV5-5 and TRBJ2-1; 7 nucleotides match TRBD2. The CDR3 consists of 18 residues. Germline V gives CDR1 SGHKS, CDR2 YYEKEE (reference sequence). V lost 4 bases, J lost 0 bases, and 13 bases stayed unmatched. This CDR3 reads CASSLTLAGPPSYNEQFF. In DNA form, the CDR3 reads TGTGCCAGCAGCCTCACGTTAGCGGGCCCCCCCTCCTACAATGAGCAGTTCTTC.

This chain joins TRBV21-1 and TRBJ1-5. TRBV21-1 counts as a pseudogene. The CDR3 consists of 10 residues. CDR3 in DNA: TGTGCCACCTCTCATCAGCCCCAGCATTTT. It encodes CATSHQPQHF.

V is TRBV5-6 and J is TRBJ1-6, with 7 bases fitting TRBD1. Germline-derived CDR1 and CDR2 are SGHDT and YYEEEE. This CDR3 has 17 residues. Losses at the gene ends were 4 bases for V and 6 bases for J; bases not matched to a gene: 13. For the CDR3, the DNA is TGTGCCAGCAGCCCGCGGAGGGGGCACAACATTAATTCACCCCTCCACTTT. Protein sequence: CASSPRRGHNINSPLHF.

This clone showed up just once. The chain uses TRBV6-5 and TRBJ2-7, with TRBD2 matching 8 bases. The V gene's germline CDR1 is MNHEY and CDR2 SVGAGI. The CDR3 is made up of 13 amino acids. J was trimmed by 3 bases and V by 6 bases; bases with no gene match: 4. This CDR3 is CASRLRGGYEQYF. As DNA, the CDR3 is TGTGCCAGCAGACTTCGGGGGGGCTACGAGCAGTACTTC.

V is TRBV10-3 and J is TRBJ2-1; TRBD2 is a possible D gene (7 bases). The CDR3 has 17 amino acids. V lost 0 bases, J lost 2 bases, and 14 bases lay in between. The germline CDR1 and CDR2 sequences are ENHRY and SYGVKD. CDR3 nucleotide sequence: TGTGCCATCAGTGAGTCGGGGGCGGGAGCTACCTACAATGAGCAGTTCTTC. Translating it yields CAISESGAGATYNEQFF.

The V call is TRBV24-1, the J call TRBJ2-3, with D tentatively TRBD1 (6 bases). V lost 4 bases and J 2 bases, leaving 15 bases between the germline ends. The CDR3 sequence is 16 residues long. CDR1 and CDR2 (germline): KGHDR, SFDVKD. CDR3 protein: CATSDAGQTHTDTQYF. The CDR3 nucleotides read TGTGCCACCAGTGACGCCGGACAGACTCACACAGATACGCAGTATTTT.

The rearrangement uses TRBV6-5 and TRBJ1-1, with D unresolved. Germline V CDR1 and CDR2: MNHEY, SVGAGI. V gave up 2 bases and J gave up 1 base, with 8 bases separating them. The CDR3 length is 14 residues. The CDR3 DNA follows: TGTGCCAGCAGTTACGAACTAGCGAACACTGAAGCTTTCTTT. Translated: CASSYELANTEAFF.

CDR3 sequence reads: CASRDRGLTEAFF. CDR3 DNA: TGTGCCAGTCGGGACAGAGGACTTACTGAAGCTTTCTTT. V gene TRBV2 combines with J gene TRBJ1-1, with 7 bases matching TRBD1. Trimming took 9 bases from V and 5 from J; bases not matched to a gene: 9. The germline CDR1 and CDR2 sequences are SNHLY and FYNNEI. The CDR3 consists of 13 residues.

The chain links TRBV19 to TRBJ2-2; TRBD2 matches 14 bases. Per the germline V gene, CDR1 is LNHDA and CDR2 is SQIVND (reference sequence). The junction had 12 bases not matched to a gene; V was cut back by 6 bases and J by 6 bases. The CDR3 has 18 residues. The CDR3 reads CASRKPGTSGRRAGELFF. The CDR3 DNA is TGTGCCAGTAGAAAACCCGGGACTAGCGGGAGAAGGGCCGGGGAGCTGTTTTTT.

The chain couples TRBV7-9 to TRBJ1-2; no clear D gene. The length of the CDR3 is 14 residues. The V gene's germline CDR1 is SEHNR and CDR2 FQNEAQ (reference sequence). V gave up 1 base and J gave up 8 bases, with 14 bases separating them. CDR3 loop: CASSLVAGTGGYTF. In DNA, the CDR3 is TGTGCCAGCAGCTTAGTTGCGGGAACGGGGGGCTACACCTTC.

The chain links TRBV30 to TRBJ2-1, with a possible D match to TRBD2 (5 bases). Trimming took off 5 bases at V and 0 bases at J, with 8 bases between the two ends. From germline, CDR1 is GTSNPN and CDR2 SVGIG (reference sequence). The CDR3 contains 13 residues. The CDR3 here is CAWGRDSYNEQFF. CDR3 in DNA: TGTGCCTGGGGCCGGGACTCCTACAATGAGCAGTTCTTC.

This clone was observed a single time. The DNA for the CDR3 is TGTGCCAGCTCACCGCCCTTCGGCGGGAATTCACCCCTCCACTTT. Translated, it gives CASSPPFGGNSPLHF. The chain couples TRBV18 to TRBJ1-6; D remains ambiguous. Germline lookup yields CDR1 KGHSH and CDR2 LQKENI. The CDR3 loop spans 15 amino acids. Trimming removed 3 bases from V and 7 bases from J, with 13 bases in between.